Listed below are T cell receptor beta chains from one sample, sequenced in a study of blood T cell repertoires in COVID-19. Assay: immunoSEQ multiplex PCR; the TCRdb copy retains only in-frame clones and omits some. The sample lists about 52,000 clones, more than 70% occurring once. Sequenced: peripheral blood. All receptors derive from a woman aged 80 or over with acute or convalescent COVID-19. Both conserved end residues are part of each CDR3. The D gene is left open where the match is weak. For some rows the clone size is stated as once, few or many, or as a class when expanded; others skip it.

d_gene: .
abundance: .
j_gene: TRBJ1-4
v_gene: TRBV9
CDR3aa: CASSVGWGLGEKLFF

d_gene: TRBD2
abundance: .
j_gene: TRBJ2-2
v_gene: TRBV28
CDR3aa: CATVGGTNTGELFF

d_gene: TRBD1
abundance: .
j_gene: TRBJ1-2
v_gene: TRBV18
CDR3aa: CASSPGTGRNYGYTF

d_gene: .
abundance: .
j_gene: TRBJ1-5
v_gene: TRBV6-1
CDR3aa: CASSEAWGPGPQHF

d_gene: TRBD1
abundance: .
j_gene: TRBJ2-5
v_gene: TRBV10-3
CDR3aa: CAISDLGQQETQYF

d_gene: TRBD2
abundance: .
j_gene: TRBJ2-5
v_gene: TRBV25-1
CDR3aa: CASSEYAGGETQYF

d_gene: TRBD2
abundance: once
j_gene: TRBJ2-1
v_gene: TRBV6-5
CDR3aa: CASTPKGGYNEQFF

d_gene: TRBD1
abundance: .
j_gene: TRBJ1-3
v_gene: TRBV28
CDR3aa: CASSSGQGSTNTIYF

d_gene: TRBD2
abundance: .
j_gene: TRBJ2-7
v_gene: TRBV2
CDR3aa: CATRTSLSSYEQYF

d_gene: .
abundance: .
j_gene: TRBJ1-4
v_gene: TRBV14
CDR3aa: CASSQGSRQINEKLFF

d_gene: .
abundance: .
j_gene: TRBJ2-2
v_gene: TRBV3-1/TRBV3-2
CDR3aa: CASSRVGGRENTGELFF

d_gene: .
abundance: .
j_gene: TRBJ1-1
v_gene: TRBV5-6
CDR3aa: CASSFRLSNTEAFF

d_gene: TRBD2
abundance: .
j_gene: TRBJ2-5
v_gene: TRBV30
CDR3aa: CAWSTGLTRTQYF

d_gene: TRBD1
abundance: .
j_gene: TRBJ2-2
v_gene: TRBV6-5
CDR3aa: CASTPGTANTGELFF

d_gene: .
abundance: .
j_gene: TRBJ2-5
v_gene: TRBV10-1
CDR3aa: CASSRDLLETQYF

d_gene: .
abundance: .
j_gene: TRBJ2-1
v_gene: TRBV24-1
CDR3aa: CATSDLRGSSYNEQFF

d_gene: .
abundance: .
j_gene: TRBJ2-3
v_gene: TRBV1
CDR3aa: CTSTIAGGDRTTDTQYF

d_gene: .
abundance: once
j_gene: TRBJ2-3
v_gene: TRBV10-1
CDR3aa: CASSGLGDTQYF

d_gene: TRBD1
abundance: .
j_gene: TRBJ2-5
v_gene: TRBV29-1
CDR3aa: CSVVPDRVGETQYF

d_gene: TRBD1
abundance: .
j_gene: TRBJ2-5
v_gene: TRBV29-1
CDR3aa: CSTRKDRGDWGSGETQYF

d_gene: TRBD1
abundance: .
j_gene: TRBJ1-6
v_gene: TRBV10-2
CDR3aa: CASSDLGQGSSPLHF

d_gene: .
abundance: few
j_gene: TRBJ2-2
v_gene: TRBV11-2
CDR3aa: CASSFVRVTNTGELFF

d_gene: TRBD1
abundance: .
j_gene: TRBJ1-5
v_gene: TRBV19
CDR3aa: CASSISRDRGNQPQHF

d_gene: TRBD2
abundance: .
j_gene: TRBJ2-1
v_gene: TRBV3-1/TRBV3-2
CDR3aa: CASSQGTSGAWRGNEQFF

d_gene: TRBD2
abundance: .
j_gene: TRBJ2-1
v_gene: TRBV19
CDR3aa: CASSTSGSPYNEQFF